This TCR beta chain was sequenced in a study of glioma-infiltrating T cells. About the research overall: Presurgical dexamethasone in glioma patients lasted six or fewer days. Blood libraries targeted about 4.5- to 11-fold coverage of 900,000 to 1,000,000 T cells. Study-wide results and limits: Patients with low tissue-blood divergence carried a signature set of shared blood CDR3 motifs.

About this clonotype itself: What it recognizes is unknown.

CDR1 DFQATT and CDR2 SNEGSKA come from the germline V gene (reference sequence). V was pared by 1 base and J by 3 bases, with 5 bases of the junction left unmatched. The CDR3 runs 15 residues. Amplification of TCR alpha and beta CDR3 regions from RNA used iRepertoire nested multiplex PCR. TCRdb processed the multiplex PCR reads anew with MiXCR; each CDR3 protein has one entry. This sample yields around 350,000 distinct CDR3 sequences, of which roughly 41% are seen a single time; about 11% belongs to the top ten. The J gene is TRBJ2-3, the V gene TRBV20-1; TRBD2 matches at 9 bases. The sequence was collected from a human donor with low-grade glioma or glioblastoma, undergoing nonglioma brain surgery, or in good health (not recorded which). The sequencing input was glioma tissue, nonneoplastic brain tissue, or PBMCs (not recorded which). The CDR3 nucleotides are TGCAGTGCTAGAGGGGGTAGCGGGAGTACAGATACGCAGTATTTT. Residues: CSARGGSGSTDTQYF.